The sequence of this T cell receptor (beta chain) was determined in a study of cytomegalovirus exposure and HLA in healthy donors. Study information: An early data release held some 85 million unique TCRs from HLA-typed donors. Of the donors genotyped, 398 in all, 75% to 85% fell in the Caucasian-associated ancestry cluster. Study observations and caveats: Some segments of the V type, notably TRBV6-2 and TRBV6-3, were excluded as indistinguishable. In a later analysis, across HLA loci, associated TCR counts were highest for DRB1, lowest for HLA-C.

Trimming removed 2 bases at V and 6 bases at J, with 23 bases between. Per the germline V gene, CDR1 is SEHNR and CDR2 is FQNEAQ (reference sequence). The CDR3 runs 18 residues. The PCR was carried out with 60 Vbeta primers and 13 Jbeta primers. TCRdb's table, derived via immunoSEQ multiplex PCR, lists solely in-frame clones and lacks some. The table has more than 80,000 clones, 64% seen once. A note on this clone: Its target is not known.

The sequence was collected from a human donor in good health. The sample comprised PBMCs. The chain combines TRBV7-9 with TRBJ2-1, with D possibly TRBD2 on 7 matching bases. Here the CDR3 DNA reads TGTGCCAGCAGCTTAATGCCTCAATTAGGGGGGGCCAGCAATGAGCAGTTCTTC. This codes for CASSLMPQLGGASNEQFF. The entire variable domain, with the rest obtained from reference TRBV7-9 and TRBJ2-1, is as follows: DTGVSQNPRHKITKRGQNVTFRCDPISEHNRLYWYRQTLGQGPEFLTYFQNEAQLEKSRLLSDRFSAERPKGSFSTLEIQRTEQGDSAMYLCASSLMPQLGGASNEQFFGPGTRLTVL.